A selection of T cell receptor beta chains follows, all from one sample in a study of T cells in Graves' hyperthyroidism and ophthalmopathy. One entry per CDR3 protein results from TCRdb running MiXCR on the multiplex PCR reads. This sample carries roughly 530,000 distinct CDR3 sequences, roughly 18% of them seen once, and the ten largest clones take roughly 15%. Sample: blood. Source of these receptors: a young woman with Graves' ophthalmopathy. Each CDR3 is given with its conserved first and last residue. D genes are given only for firm matches.

v_gene,d_gene,j_gene,CDR3aa
TRBV20-1,TRBD1,TRBJ1-1,CSASGQGWTEAFF
TRBV7-6,.,TRBJ2-2,CASLLVPGELFF
TRBV6-5,TRBD2,TRBJ2-7,CASSYSLAGSLLEQYF
TRBV4-2,TRBD1,TRBJ1-6,CASSQERDRGRGEASPLHF
TRBV19,.,TRBJ1-1,CASRETDLNTEAFF
TRBV5-1,TRBD1,TRBJ1-1,CASSLEQGVNTEAFF
TRBV6-1,.,TRBJ2-2,CASREGGRQLGYTGELFF
TRBV28,TRBD1,TRBJ2-7,CASSRPGTGVNEQYF
TRBV3-1,.,TRBJ2-3,CASSQGGGVGTDTQYF
TRBV6-1,TRBD1,TRBJ1-5,CASTPGAGGNQPQHF
TRBV15,.,TRBJ1-4,CATSRGQTNEKLFF
TRBV6-1,.,TRBJ2-7,CASSQRGGHEQYF
TRBV11-2,.,TRBJ1-3,CASSLEYGGNTIYF
TRBV11-2,.,TRBJ2-3,CASSPEVDTDTQYF
TRBV5-1,.,TRBJ1-1,CASSLVSMMNTEAFF
TRBV28,TRBD2,TRBJ2-7,CASSLTSGSRYEQYF
TRBV30,.,TRBJ1-1,CAWSVGGGTFF
TRBV20-1,.,TRBJ1-4,CSARGGINEKLFF
TRBV10-3,TRBD2,TRBJ2-7,CAISAGLAGDTSYEQYF
TRBV6-1,.,TRBJ2-3,CASSNRGDADTQYF